What follows describes a single T cell receptor (beta chain). Germline V gene lookup returns CDR1 SGDLS and CDR2 YYNGEE. V lost 0 bases to trimming and J lost 8 bases; unmatched junction nucleotides: 1. The CDR3 sequence is 14 residues long. The repertoire was sequenced with immunoSEQ multiplex PCR; TCRdb's copy has only in-frame clones and lacks some. Here the sample spans roughly 400,000 clones, 75% to 95% being singletons. The entry originates in a study of control samples from healthy donors and cancer patients. The rearrangement links TRBV9 to TRBJ1-6, with 8 bases lining up with TRBD1. This receptor was obtained from a man aged 35-49 years with head and neck cancer. Material: PBMCs. CDR3 amino acids: CASSVAQGDSPLHF. DNA for the CDR3: TGTGCCAGCAGCGTAGCACAGGGGGATTCACCCCTCCACTTT.